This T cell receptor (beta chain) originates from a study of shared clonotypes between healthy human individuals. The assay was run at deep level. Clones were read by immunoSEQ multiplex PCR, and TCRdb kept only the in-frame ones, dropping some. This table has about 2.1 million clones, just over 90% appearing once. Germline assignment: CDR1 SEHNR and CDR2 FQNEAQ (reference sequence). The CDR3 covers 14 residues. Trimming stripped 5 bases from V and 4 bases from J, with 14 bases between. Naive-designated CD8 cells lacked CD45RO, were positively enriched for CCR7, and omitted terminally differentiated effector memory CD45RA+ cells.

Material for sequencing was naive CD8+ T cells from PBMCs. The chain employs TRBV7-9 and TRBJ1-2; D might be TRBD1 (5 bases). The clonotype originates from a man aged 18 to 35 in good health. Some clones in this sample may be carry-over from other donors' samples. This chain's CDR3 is CASSQLNGGYGYTF. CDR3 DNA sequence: TGTGCCAGCAGCCAACTTAATGGGGGCTATGGCTACACCTTC.